This entry concerns a single TCR beta chain. What it binds is not known. These data originate in a study of shared clonotypes between healthy human individuals. The study's findings and limits: Only blood underwent sampling, and tissue repertoires likely differ. Compared with clonotypes that all four donors shared, non-shared clonotypes had lower generation probabilities. The small donor group covered limited genetic and exposure diversity.

Germline V gives CDR1 KGHSH, CDR2 LQKENI. The J segment lost 3 bases and the V segment lost 4 bases, leaving 11 bases of the junction unmatched. The CDR3 extends over 17 amino acids. Using immunoSEQ multiplex PCR, the repertoire was profiled, and TCRdb retains in-frame clones only, with some absent. The table includes hundreds of thousands of clones, more than 95% detected once. The V and J genes are TRBV18 and TRBJ2-2, with 7 bases aligning to TRBD1. Sequencing input: naive CD4+ T cells sorted from blood. Subset: CD45RA+ positively selected. This TCR was sampled from a woman in her 30s in good health. The CDR3 sequence: CASSRGTVHGDTGELFF. CDR3 sequence (DNA): TGTGCCAGCTCACGGGGGACAGTTCATGGGGACACCGGGGAGCTGTTTTTT.